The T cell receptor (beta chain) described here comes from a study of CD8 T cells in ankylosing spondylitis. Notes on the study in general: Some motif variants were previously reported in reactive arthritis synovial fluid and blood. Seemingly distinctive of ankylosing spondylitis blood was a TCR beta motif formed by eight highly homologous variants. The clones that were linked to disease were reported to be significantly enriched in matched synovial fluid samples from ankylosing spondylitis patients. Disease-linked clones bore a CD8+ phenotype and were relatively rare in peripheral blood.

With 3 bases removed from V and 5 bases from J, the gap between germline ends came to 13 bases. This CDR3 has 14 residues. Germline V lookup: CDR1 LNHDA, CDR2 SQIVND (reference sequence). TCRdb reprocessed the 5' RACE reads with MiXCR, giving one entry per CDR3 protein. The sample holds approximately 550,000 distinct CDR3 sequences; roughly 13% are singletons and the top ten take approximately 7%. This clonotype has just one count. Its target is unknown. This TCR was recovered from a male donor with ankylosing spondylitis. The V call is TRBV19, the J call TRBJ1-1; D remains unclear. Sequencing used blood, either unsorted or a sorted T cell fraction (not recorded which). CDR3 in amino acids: CASSISPYRTEAFF. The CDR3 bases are TGTGCCAGTAGTATTTCCCCCTACAGAACTGAAGCTTTCTTT.